This TCR beta chain comes out of a study of OX40 agonist ivuxolimab in advanced cancers. In the study overall: Prior checkpoint blockade (anti-PD-1, anti-PD-L1 or anti-CTLA-4) was permitted; 40% had it.

CDR3 length: 17 amino acids. Per the germline V gene, CDR1 is SGHTA and CDR2 is FQGNSA. Trimming took 4 bases from V and 1 from J; bases not matched to a gene: 11. General observations from the study: The average count of expanded clones was higher among CD8+ T cells than among CD4+. Also present in some nonresponders was a low level of normalized T-cell clonal expansion.

Method: immunoSEQ multiplex PCR; TCRdb's copy keeps in-frame clones and lacks some. The sample includes 60,000 to 75,000 clones, about 85% of them seen just once. Excluded were patients having autoimmune disease history or systemic immunosuppression. Details on this clone: Antigen unknown.

This material consisted of CD4+ or CD8+ T cells sorted from blood, taken in a trial of the OX40 agonist ivuxolimab. The chain has TRBV7-2 and TRBJ1-1, with 8 nucleotides matching TRBD1. The receptor's source is an adult with an advanced solid tumor such as melanoma, head and neck, liver or kidney cancer. As DNA, the CDR3 is TGTGCCAGCAGCTCAAAAGGGGGGCAGGGGGCGAACACTGAAGCTTTCTTT. Encoded protein: CASSSKGGQGANTEAFF.